Each of the 15 T cell receptor beta chains below was sequenced from the same sample in a study of cytomegalovirus exposure and HLA in healthy donors. Produced via immunoSEQ multiplex PCR; TCRdb's table is partial and in-frame only. The table records some 140,000 clones, about nine tenths of them present only once. Sequenced: PBMCs. The receptor set was obtained from a woman in her thirties in good health and CMV-seropositive.

The chain joins TRBV28 to TRBJ2-5; D ambiguous. CDR1 and CDR2 (germline): MDHEN, SYDVKM. The CDR3 loop spans 15 amino acids. The V and J ends lost 1 base and 4 bases respectively, with 13 bases between them. The CDR3 DNA follows: TGTGCCAGCAGTTTATTTTTCGGTCTTGGAGAGACCCAGTACTTC. It specifies CASSLFFGLGETQYF.

The chain carries TRBV28 and TRBJ2-3; unclear D gene. The V end was cut by 4 bases, the J end by 7 bases, with 9 bases between. This CDR3 has 12 residues. Germline loops: CDR1 MDHEN, CDR2 SYDVKM. The CDR3 nucleotides read TGTGCCAGCAGTTCCACTTCGTATACGCAGTATTTT. Protein sequence: CASSSTSYTQYF.

In this sample, this clone turned up once. The genes are TRBV10-1 and TRBJ1-1; D might be TRBD1 (5 bases). With 3 bases removed from V and 2 bases from J, the gap between germline ends came to 7 bases. From germline, CDR1 is WNHNN and CDR2 SYGVQD (reference sequence). The CDR3 is 13 residues long. The CDR3 loop is CASSDQGNTEAFF. In nucleotides, the CDR3 is TGCGCCAGCAGTGACCAGGGAAACACTGAAGCTTTCTTT.

The rearrangement uses TRBV2 and TRBJ1-2, with a tentative D call TRBD1 (6 bases). The V and J ends lost 5 bases and 5 bases respectively, with 12 bases between them. CDR1 is SNHLY and CDR2 is FYNNEI in the germline V gene. This CDR3 is built from 13 residues. The CDR3 loop reads CASSKQGPYGYTF. In nucleotides, the CDR3 is TGTGCCAGCAGTAAACAGGGTCCTTATGGCTACACCTTC.

The J gene is TRBJ2-5, the V gene TRBV5-4; tentatively, D is TRBD1 (6 bases). Germline V lookup: CDR1 SGHNT, CDR2 YYREEE (reference sequence). This CDR3 is built from 13 residues. V was pared by 4 bases and J by 1 base, with 8 bases between. The CDR3 sequence: CASSVDSQETQYF. The CDR3 nucleotides read TGTGCCAGCAGCGTGGACAGCCAAGAGACCCAGTACTTC.

The chain carries TRBV5-1 and TRBJ1-4, with 9 bases identical to TRBD1. In germline, CDR1 is SGHRS, CDR2 YFSETQ. The junction had 6 bases not matched to a gene; V was cut back by 4 bases and J by 2 bases. The CDR3 has 16 amino acids. CDR3 in DNA: TGCGCCAGCAGCCGGGGGACAGGGCGGACTAATGAAAAACTGTTTTTT. It encodes CASSRGTGRTNEKLFF.

The rearrangement links TRBV28 to TRBJ2-7; 7 bases are a match to TRBD1. CDR3 length: 17 residues. Germline CDR1 MDHEN, CDR2 SYDVKM. V shed 7 bases and J 0 bases; nucleotides not matched to a gene: 15. CDR3 DNA sequence: TGTGCCAGCACCCCAACGGGTATGGGACAGCTCTCCTACGAGCAGTACTTC. Translation: CASTPTGMGQLSYEQYF.

This clone was seen just once. The chain has TRBV5-1 and TRBJ2-1, with 7 bases fitting TRBD2. Germline V gene sequence: CDR1 SGHRS, CDR2 YFSETQ. V shed 4 bases and J 8 bases; nucleotides not matched to a gene: 18. The CDR3 is 17 residues long. The CDR3 DNA is TGCGCCAGCAGCCCCCAACCCGGGGGGTCCTCGGGGGATGAGCAGTTCTTC. Translating it yields CASSPQPGGSSGDEQFF.

The chain combines TRBV7-6 with TRBJ1-5; D gene uncertain. The V end was cut by 3 bases, the J end by 4 bases, with 10 bases between. Germline V lookup: CDR1 SGHVS, CDR2 FNYEAQ. This CDR3 comprises 14 residues. CDR3 loop: CASSLVAGNQPQHF. DNA of the CDR3: TGTGCCAGCAGCTTGGTGGCAGGAAATCAGCCCCAGCATTTT.

J is TRBJ2-3 and V is TRBV11-2; 12 nucleotides match TRBD2. The CDR3 has 13 residues. Trimming cost V 1 base and J 14 bases; bases outside gene matches: 4. Germline-derived CDR1 and CDR2 are SGHAT and FQNNGV. The CDR3 region has the DNA TGTGCCAGCAGCTTAGCTAGCGGGAGGGCCGGGTATTTT. Encoded protein: CASSLASGRAGYF.

This clone was observed a few times. The chain carries TRBV2 and TRBJ2-7; no clear D gene. Germline CDR1 and CDR2: SNHLY and FYNNEI. With 5 bases removed from V and 2 bases from J, the gap between germline ends came to 16 bases. This CDR3 is 15 amino acids long. The CDR3 DNA reads TGTGCCAGCAGTCGAGCCGTGAGAGCAACCTACGAGCAGTACTTC. Translated, it gives CASSRAVRATYEQYF.

V and J are TRBV7-6 and TRBJ2-3, with D perhaps TRBD1 (5 bases). Trimming removed 5 bases at V and 4 bases at J, with 13 bases between. There are 14 residues in the CDR3. From germline, CDR1 is SGHVS and CDR2 FNYEAQ. Here the CDR3 reads CASSLHRCADTQYF. CDR3 in DNA: TGTGCCAGCAGCCTCCACAGGTGCGCAGATACGCAGTATTTT.

The chain has TRBV11-2 and TRBJ2-5; D not resolved. CDR3 length equals 12 residues. The ends were cut back, 4 bases at V and 7 bases at J, with 10 bases in the middle. Per the germline V gene, CDR1 is SGHAT and CDR2 is FQNNGV. CDR3: CASSSPPPTQYF. CDR3 bases: TGTGCCAGCAGCTCCCCTCCCCCGACCCAGTACTTC. The whole variable domain, filled in from reference TRBV11-2 and TRBJ2-5, reads EAGVAQSPRYKIIEKRQSVAFWCNPISGHATLYWYQQILGQGPKLLIQFQNNGVVDDSQLPKDRFSAERLKGVDSTLKIQPAKLEDSAVYLCASSSPPPTQYFGPGTRLLVL.

In this sample, this clone turned up once. The V call is TRBV2, the J call TRBJ2-5; 8 nucleotides match TRBD2. CDR3 length: 14 residues. Germline V gene lookup returns CDR1 SNHLY and CDR2 FYNNEI. V shed 7 bases and J 3 bases; nucleotides not matched to a gene: 7. This chain's CDR3 is CASNGGAVEETQYF. CDR3 coding DNA: TGTGCCAGCAACGGGGGGGCCGTTGAAGAGACCCAGTACTTC.

This clone appeared once. The chain combines TRBV2 with TRBJ1-5, with TRBD1 as a possible D gene (5 bases). This CDR3 is 15 amino acids long. Trimming took off 5 bases at V and 4 bases at J, with 15 bases between the two ends. Germline lookup yields CDR1 SNHLY and CDR2 FYNNEI. CDR3 nucleotide sequence: TGTGCCAGCAGTCCGAAGGTGGGGGGAAATCAGCCCCAGCATTTT. Its protein product is CASSPKVGGNQPQHF.